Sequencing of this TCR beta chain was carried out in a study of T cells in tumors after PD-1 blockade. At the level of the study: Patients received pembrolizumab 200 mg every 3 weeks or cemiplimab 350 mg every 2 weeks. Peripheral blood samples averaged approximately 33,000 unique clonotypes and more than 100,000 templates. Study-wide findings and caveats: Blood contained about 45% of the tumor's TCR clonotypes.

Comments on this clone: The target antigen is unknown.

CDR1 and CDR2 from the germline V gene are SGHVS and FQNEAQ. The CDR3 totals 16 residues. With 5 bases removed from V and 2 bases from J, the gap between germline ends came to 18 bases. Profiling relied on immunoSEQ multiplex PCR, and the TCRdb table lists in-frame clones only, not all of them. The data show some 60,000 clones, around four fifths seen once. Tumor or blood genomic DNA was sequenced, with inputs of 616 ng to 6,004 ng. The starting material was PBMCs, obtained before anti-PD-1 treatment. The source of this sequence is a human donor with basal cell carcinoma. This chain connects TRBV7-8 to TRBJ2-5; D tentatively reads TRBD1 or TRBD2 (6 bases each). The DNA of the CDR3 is TGTGCCAGCAGCCACCGGTCTAGAGGGGGGCAAGAGACCCAGTACTTC. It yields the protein CASSHRSRGGQETQYF.